The 15 T cell receptor beta chains below were found in one sample sequenced in a study of T cell changes during pregnancy in multiple sclerosis. Assay used: immunoSEQ multiplex PCR; TCRdb lists only in-frame clones, some missing. The table lists approximately 71,000 clones, around 90% of them singletons. The material was peripheral blood, obtained in the second trimester of pregnancy. The source is a female donor with multiple sclerosis, enrolled in a pregnancy study.

The rearrangement links TRBV6-4 to TRBJ2-3; 8 bases agree with TRBD1. This CDR3 has 15 residues. Germline V gene data show CDR1 as MRHNA and CDR2 as SNTAGT. The V and J ends lost 0 bases and 4 bases, in that order; junction bases with no gene match: 3. The CDR3, as DNA: TGTGCCAGCAGTGACTCCGCAGGGGGCGCAGATACGCAGTATTTT. Residues: CASSDSAGGADTQYF.

The chain joins TRBV7-2 to TRBJ2-7, with 7 bases lining up with TRBD2. V lost 5 bases and J lost 0; bases outside the gene matches: 13. This CDR3 spans 17 amino acids. Germline assignment: CDR1 SGHTA and CDR2 FQGNSA. The CDR3 bases are TGTGCCAGCAGCCCGAAGTTAGCGGGTGGCAGCTCCTACGAGCAGTACTTC. Translation gives CASSPKLAGGSSYEQYF.

The chain recombines TRBV7-9 with TRBJ2-1; 10 bases are a match to TRBD1. This CDR3 is 15 amino acids long. Germline loops: CDR1 SEHNR, CDR2 FQNEAQ (reference sequence). V was pared by 5 bases and J by 0 bases, with 1 base of the junction left unmatched. The CDR3: CASSRDRGSYNEQFF. CDR3 nucleotide sequence: TGTGCCAGCAGCCGGGACAGGGGCTCCTACAATGAGCAGTTCTTC.

The chain couples TRBV4-1 to TRBJ2-2; 11 nucleotides agree with TRBD2. The germline CDR1 and CDR2 sequences are MGHRA and YSYEKL. V shed 6 bases, J shed 7 bases, and the junction held 13 bases outside the gene matches. CDR3 length: 17 amino acids. Written as DNA, the CDR3 is TGCGCCAGCAGGCAGATCTTAGCGGGAGGGAGAGGCGGGGAGCTGTTTTTT. The encoded protein is CASRQILAGGRGGELFF.

With regard to this clone: One end of the junction does not line up with germline, which may come from a read error. This chain joins TRBV5-1 and TRBJ2-7, with D perhaps TRBD1 (5 bases). This CDR3 has 14 residues. CDR1 SGHRS and CDR2 YFSETQ come from the germline V gene. The CDR3 DNA reads as TGCGCCAGCAGCCCGCTTCAGGGCTCCCACGAGCAGTACTTC. Translating it yields CASSPLQGSHEQYF.

This chain uses TRBV5-4 with TRBJ1-6; 8 bases fit TRBD1. Germline assignment: CDR1 SGHNT and CDR2 YYREEE (reference sequence). The CDR3 has 15 residues. V lost 4 bases and J lost 7; bases outside the gene matches: 7. This chain's CDR3 is CASSPQGAVNSPLHF. CDR3 nucleotides: TGTGCCAGCAGCCCCCAGGGGGCAGTGAATTCACCCCTCCACTTT.

This chain connects TRBV9 to TRBJ2-7, with 9 nucleotides matching TRBD2. Trimming cost V 0 bases and J 5 bases; bases outside gene matches: 6. The V gene's germline CDR1 is SGDLS and CDR2 YYNGEE. This CDR3 has 15 residues. As DNA, the CDR3 is TGTGCCAGCAGCGTAGCTATTAGCGGGAGCCACGAGCAGTACTTC. Translating gives CASSVAISGSHEQYF.

The genes are TRBV7-2 and TRBJ1-4; TRBD1 might be the D (6 bases). This CDR3 spans 18 amino acids. V lost 5 bases, J lost 6 bases, and 25 bases lay in between. Germline V gives CDR1 SGHTA, CDR2 FQGNSA. CDR3 region: CASSPWHPPQGGDEKLFF. For the CDR3, the DNA is TGTGCCAGCAGCCCTTGGCACCCACCACAGGGAGGGGATGAAAAACTGTTTTTT.

In DNA form, the CDR3 reads TGTGCCAGCAGCCCCGGGGGGCTGACGAATAATTCACCCCTCCACTTT. This codes for CASSPGGLTNNSPLHF. This chain uses TRBV5-4 with TRBJ1-6; D possibly corresponds to TRBD1 (6 bases). V lost 4 bases, J lost 5 bases, and 16 bases lay in between. Germline assignment: CDR1 SGHNT and CDR2 YYREEE (reference sequence). CDR3 length: 16 amino acids.

The chain combines TRBV14 with TRBJ1-1; 8 bases fit TRBD1. Unmatched junction bases numbered 9, after V lost 0 bases and J lost 6 bases. Per the germline V gene, CDR1 is SGHDN and CDR2 is FVKESK. This CDR3 is built from 16 residues. CDR3 sequence reads: CASSQDGQGQFPEAFF. The CDR3 DNA reads TGTGCCAGCAGCCAAGATGGACAGGGCCAATTTCCTGAAGCTTTCTTT.

The genes are TRBV28 and TRBJ1-1; no clear D. V dropped 5 bases and J dropped 6 bases, with 13 bases sitting between them. The CDR3 extends over 13 amino acids. Germline loops: CDR1 MDHEN, CDR2 SYDVKM. CDR3 in DNA: TGTGCCAGCAGTAAGGAGGGAGGCTCTGAAGCTTTCTTT. It specifies CASSKEGGSEAFF.

V usage is TRBV4-1 and J usage is TRBJ1-5; D unresolved. Germline CDR1 reads MGHRA; CDR2 reads YSYEKL. V lost 5 bases and J 7 bases, leaving 12 bases between the germline ends. The CDR3 covers 13 residues. The CDR3 loop is CASSFYVGQPQHF. Here the CDR3 DNA reads TGCGCCAGCAGCTTCTACGTGGGCCAGCCCCAGCATTTT.

The chain combines TRBV7-6 with TRBJ1-3; TRBD1 aligns across 9 bases. The CDR3 has 18 residues. The germline V gene has CDR1 SGHVS and CDR2 FNYEAQ. The trim removed 5 bases at V and 0 bases at J, leaving 11 bases unmatched. CDR3 in amino acids: CASSPPPGQGSSGNTIYF. The CDR3 DNA reads TGTGCCAGCAGCCCTCCGCCAGGACAGGGGTCCTCTGGAAACACCATATATTTT. The complete variable domain, with remaining parts taken from reference TRBV7-6 and TRBJ1-3, reads GAGVSQSPRYKVTKRGQDVALRCDPISGHVSLYWYRQALGQGPEFLTYFNYEAQQDKSGLPNDRFSAERPEGSISTLTIQRTEQRDSAMYRCASSPPPGQGSSGNTIYFGEGSWLTVV.

The chain uses TRBV7-9 and TRBJ1-5; D gene uncertain. The germline V gene has CDR1 SEHNR and CDR2 FQNEAQ (reference sequence). The CDR3 contains 12 residues. The V end lost 5 bases, the J end lost 6 bases, and 8 bases lay between the germline ends. The CDR3 nucleotides read TGTGCCAGCAGCCCCGAGGCTCAGCCCCAGCATTTT. This codes for CASSPEAQPQHF.

The sample holds one count of this clone. The chain couples TRBV9 to TRBJ2-5, with D possibly matching TRBD2 (6 bases). V lost 6 bases, J lost 8 bases, and 20 bases lay in between. Per the germline V gene, CDR1 is SGDLS and CDR2 is YYNGEE. This CDR3 spans 14 amino acids. The CDR3 DNA reads TGTGCCAGCACCCCTGGGGCTAGCGACGGAACCCAGTACTTC. The encoded protein is CASTPGASDGTQYF.